What follows are 21 T cell receptor beta chains derived from one specimen sequenced in a study of early T cells in non-severe SARS-CoV-2 infection. A single record per CDR3 protein comes from TCRdb applying MiXCR to the 5' RACE reads. The sample holds fewer than 55,000 distinct CDR3 sequences; 9.1% are singletons and the top ten take 3.5% to 5%. Sequences were obtained from whole blood. These receptors all stem from an adult who was a healthcare worker with PCR-confirmed SARS-CoV-2 infection or an uninfected control (not recorded which).

In its sample, this clonotype was seen many times. The V gene is TRBV6-2 or TRBV6-3, the J gene TRBJ2-6; D ambiguous. The CDR3 runs to 13 residues. Germline assignment: CDR1 MNHEY and CDR2 SVGEGT. The germline V and J ends were trimmed by 7 bases and 1 base, with 5 bases remaining between them. CDR3 sequence reads: CASTNSGANVLTF. In DNA form, the CDR3 reads TGTGCCAGCACCAATTCTGGGGCCAACGTCCTGACTTTC.

The chain carries TRBV5-1 and TRBJ2-3; TRBD1 matches 10 bases. The CDR3 totals 14 residues. The junction had 4 bases not matched to a gene; V was cut back by 4 bases and J by 5 bases. Germline V CDR1 and CDR2: SGHRS, YFSETQ. Here the CDR3 reads CASSEDRGRDTQYF. The CDR3 bases are TGCGCCAGCAGCGAAGACAGGGGGCGAGATACGCAGTATTTT.

This clonotype has ten or more counts. The V gene is TRBV13, the J gene TRBJ2-7; no reliable D call. V lost 0 bases and J 1 base, leaving 7 bases between the germline ends. This CDR3 spans 14 amino acids. CDR1 and CDR2 (germline): PRHDT, FYEKMQ (reference sequence). This chain's CDR3 is CASSLGDPSYEQYF. DNA for the CDR3: TGTGCCAGCAGCTTAGGGGACCCTTCCTACGAGCAGTACTTC.

This clonotype was recorded at least ten times. CDR3 DNA sequence: TGTGCCAGCACTTGGGATAGCGGGGGTAATGAGCAGTTCTTC. Translation gives CASTWDSGGNEQFF. This chain links TRBV6-5 with TRBJ2-1, with 9 bases that match TRBD2. The junction had 8 bases not matched to a gene; V was cut back by 7 bases and J by 7 bases. CDR1 is MNHEY and CDR2 is SVGAGI in the germline V gene. The CDR3 extends over 14 amino acids.

This clonotype appeared many times. The chain uses TRBV27 and TRBJ2-1; no clear D gene. The CDR3 contains 15 residues. The ends were cut back, 4 bases at V and 0 bases at J, with 10 bases in the middle. Germline values: CDR1 MNHEY, CDR2 SMNVEV (reference sequence). The CDR3 DNA reads as TGTGCCAGCAGTTCCCGATATAGCTCCTACAATGAGCAGTTCTTC. This sequence encodes CASSSRYSSYNEQFF.

This clonotype appeared many times. The V gene is TRBV14, the J gene TRBJ2-3; D unclear. Germline V CDR1 and CDR2: SGHDN, FVKESK. The CDR3 loop spans 15 amino acids. Trimming shortened V by 6 bases and J by 2 bases, and 15 bases separated the two germline ends. CDR3 sequence: CASSGVGRITDTQYF. CDR3 DNA: TGTGCCAGCAGTGGGGTCGGGCGCATCACAGATACGCAGTATTTT.

This clonotype showed up many times. The gene calls are TRBV6-4 and TRBJ1-4, with D unresolved. CDR3 length: 15 amino acids. Per germline, CDR1 MRHNA and CDR2 SNTAGT. Trimming cost V 8 bases and J 0 bases, with 13 bases left between them. The chain's CDR3 is CASQQRTATNEKLFF. The DNA of the CDR3 is TGTGCCAGCCAACAGCGCACAGCAACTAATGAAAAACTGTTTTTT.

The table lists this clonotype with many counts. The genes are TRBV7-2 and TRBJ2-1, with D possibly TRBD2 on 6 matching bases. This CDR3 comprises 15 residues. The germline V gene has CDR1 SGHTA and CDR2 FQGNSA. The V end was cut by 1 base, the J end by 3 bases, with 10 bases between. The CDR3 DNA is TGTGCCAGCAGCTTAGTCGGCGGGGACTACAATGAGCAGTTCTTC. This codes for CASSLVGGDYNEQFF.

There are many counts of this clonotype. The J gene is TRBJ1-1, the V gene TRBV29-1; D is undetermined. This CDR3 is 16 amino acids long. Germline V lookup: CDR1 SQVTM, CDR2 ANQGSEA. V was pared by 0 bases and J by 0 bases, with 14 bases between. The DNA of the CDR3 is TGCAGCGTTGAAGATCGCAGGCAGTACTTGAACACTGAAGCTTTCTTT. Translating gives CSVEDRRQYLNTEAFF.

This clonotype was found many times. This chain connects TRBV7-9 to TRBJ1-4; D unresolved. Looked up from germline, CDR1 is SEHNR and CDR2 is FQNEAQ (reference sequence). V shed 4 bases and J shed 8 bases, with 14 bases lying between them. The CDR3 length is 14 residues. The CDR3 DNA sequence: TGTGCCAGCAGCTGGGGAACAGCAGCCGAAAAACTGTTTTTT. This sequence encodes CASSWGTAAEKLFF.

There are many counts of this clonotype. This CDR3 is CASSLVTDEQYF. DNA of the CDR3: TGTGCCAGCAGCTTAGTCACGGACGAGCAGTACTTC. The chain couples TRBV11-2 to TRBJ2-7; D gene unclear. V lost 1 base and J 5 bases, leaving 6 bases between the germline ends. The CDR3 consists of 12 residues. The germline CDR1 and CDR2 sequences are SGHAT and FQNNGV.

This clonotype was counted many times. The chain uses TRBV5-6 and TRBJ2-7; 8 bases are shared with TRBD2. J lost 1 base, V lost 4 bases, and 13 bases had no gene match. The V gene's germline CDR1 is SGHDT and CDR2 YYEEEE. The CDR3 sequence is 17 residues long. In DNA, the CDR3 is TGTGCCAGCAGCCCGATCGGAAGCGGGAGTTTGTCCTACGAGCAGTACTTC. Protein sequence: CASSPIGSGSLSYEQYF. The full variable domain, completed using reference TRBV5-6 and TRBJ2-7, is DAGVTQSPTHLIKTRGQQVTLRCSPKSGHDTVSWYQQALGQGPQFIFQYYEEEERQRGNFPDRFSGHQFPNYSSELNVNALLLGDSALYLCASSPIGSGSLSYEQYFGPGTRLTVT.

Many counts were recorded for this clonotype. The chain employs TRBV11-3 and TRBJ2-2, with 7 bases aligning to TRBD2. The CDR3 length is 17 residues. V shed 5 bases, J shed 0 bases, and the junction held 9 bases outside the gene matches. Per germline, CDR1 SGHNT and CDR2 YENEEA. CDR3 amino acids: CASSPGAGDSNTGELFF. The CDR3 coding sequence is TGTGCCAGCAGCCCGGGCGCGGGGGACTCGAACACCGGGGAGCTGTTTTTT.

This clonotype was recorded at least ten times. The chain is built from TRBV7-2 and TRBJ1-2, with D unresolved. V gave up 8 bases and J gave up 7 bases, with 17 bases separating them. This CDR3 comprises 13 residues. CDR1 SGHTA and CDR2 FQGNSA come from the germline V gene. The CDR3 protein is CASRPSGFPGYTF. The CDR3 DNA follows: TGTGCCAGCCGCCCTTCGGGGTTCCCTGGCTACACCTTC.

This clonotype was recorded many times. This chain uses TRBV12-3 or TRBV12-4 with TRBJ2-1; D is unresolved. CDR3 length: 16 residues. V was clipped by 5 bases and J by 5 bases, with 19 bases between them. The CDR3 protein is CASSPPGLDLDNEQFF. As DNA, the CDR3 is TGTGCCAGCAGTCCCCCGGGCCTAGACTTAGACAATGAGCAGTTCTTC.

This clonotype was seen at least ten times. The chain couples TRBV20-1 to TRBJ2-7; 7 positions agree with TRBD1. This CDR3 is 15 amino acids long. Looked up from germline, CDR1 is DFQATT and CDR2 is SNEGSKA (reference sequence). V lost 5 bases, J lost 2 bases, and 12 bases stayed unmatched. The CDR3 nucleotides read TGCAGTGCTTCCGACAGGGAAGGGGAGCCCTACGAGCAGTACTTC. This translates into CSASDREGEPYEQYF.

This clonotype has more than one count but fewer than ten. This chain links TRBV29-1 with TRBJ2-3; D is unclear. Trimming removed 3 bases at V and 4 bases at J, with 11 bases between. Germline CDR1 reads SQVTM; CDR2 reads ANQGSEA. This CDR3 comprises 13 residues. CDR3 DNA sequence: TGCAGCGTTGAGAATACGCACGCAGATACGCAGTATTTT. It codes for CSVENTHADTQYF.

This clonotype was picked up many times. The gene calls are TRBV11-2 and TRBJ1-1; possibly TRBD1 for D (5 bases). From germline, CDR1 is SGHAT and CDR2 FQNNGV. CDR3 length: 12 residues. The V gene lost 3 bases and the J gene lost 9 bases, with 11 bases spanning the gap. This CDR3 reads CASSLGQGKAFF. The DNA of the CDR3 is TGTGCCAGCAGCTTGGGCCAGGGTAAAGCTTTCTTT.

This clonotype was counted ten times or more. The V and J genes are TRBV19 and TRBJ2-7; 8 positions match TRBD1. Germline V gene lookup returns CDR1 LNHDA and CDR2 SQIVND (reference sequence). V lost 6 bases to trimming and J lost 4 bases; unmatched junction nucleotides: 14. The CDR3 is 16 amino acids. DNA for the CDR3: TGTGCCAGTAGCAACCTTTTGTCCAGGGGGCTTTACGAGCAGTACTTC. As protein: CASSNLLSRGLYEQYF.

This clonotype was recorded many times. The rearrangement links TRBV11-2 to TRBJ2-7; no clear D. This CDR3 comprises 12 residues. Germline V lookup: CDR1 SGHAT, CDR2 FQNNGV. Trimming took off 1 base at V and 5 bases at J, with 6 bases between the two ends. CDR3: CASSLVGNEQYF. The CDR3 DNA reads TGTGCCAGCAGCTTAGTGGGGAACGAGCAGTACTTC.

The chain links TRBV14 to TRBJ1-1; D gene ambiguous. Germline loops: CDR1 SGHDN, CDR2 FVKESK. The V end was cut by 0 bases, the J end by 4 bases, with 9 bases between. This CDR3 region has 14 residues. CDR3 residues: CASSQDPQSTEAFF. The CDR3 DNA reads TGTGCCAGCAGCCAAGACCCCCAGAGCACTGAAGCTTTCTTT. Supplemented by reference TRBV14 and TRBJ1-1, the full variable domain reads EAGVTQFPSHSVIEKGQTVTLRCDPISGHDNLYWYRRVMGKEIKFLLHFVKESKQDESGMPNNRFLAERTGGTYSTLKVQPAELEDSGVYFCASSQDPQSTEAFFGQGTRLTVV.